A single sample is the source of the 31 T cell receptor beta chains below, sequenced in a study of CDR3 diversity in severe acne. TCRdb re-called the PCR reads with MiXCR, one entry per CDR3 protein. Here the sample spans under 100,000 distinct CDR3 sequences, about 52% being singletons. Input material: blood. These receptors all come from a male donor in good health, serving as a control.

This clonotype showed up just a few times. V is TRBV10-3 and J is TRBJ1-5; no reliable D call. The germline V and J ends were trimmed by 2 bases and 7 bases, with 6 bases remaining between them. CDR3 length equals 12 residues. Germline CDR1 and CDR2: ENHRY and SYGVKD. The CDR3 sequence: CAISEGRQPQHF. The CDR3 DNA follows: TGTGCCATCAGTGAGGGACGACAGCCCCAGCATTTT.

A few counts support this clonotype. J is TRBJ1-5 and V is TRBV27, with TRBD1 as a possible D gene (5 bases). Trimming pared 1 base from V and 7 bases from J, leaving 14 bases between. CDR3 size: 15 residues. Germline lookup yields CDR1 MNHEY and CDR2 SMNVEV (reference sequence). The CDR3 reads CASSLFGTIAQPQHF. DNA of the CDR3: TGTGCCAGCAGTTTATTTGGGACCATTGCCCAGCCCCAGCATTTT.

This clonotype was observed a single time. The CDR3 coding sequence is TGTGCCAGCCGAGAGACTAGCGGCTACAATGAGCAGTTCTTC. Translating gives CASRETSGYNEQFF. This chain uses TRBV2 with TRBJ2-7, with 9 bases identical to TRBD2. The J call may not be correct, given that the DNA end is closer to TRBJ2-1. Per germline, CDR1 SNHLY and CDR2 FYNNEI. The CDR3 has 14 residues.

The chain has TRBV2 and TRBJ1-1, with D hard to call. This CDR3 comprises 14 residues. From germline, CDR1 is SNHLY and CDR2 FYNNEI. The V and J ends lost 2 bases and 4 bases respectively, with 11 bases between them. CDR3 nucleotides: TGTGCCAGCAGTGAAATGACGGAGGGCACTGAAGCTTTCTTT. Its protein product is CASSEMTEGTEAFF.

This clonotype was recorded at least ten times. The chain uses TRBV9 and TRBJ2-5, with 7 bases matching TRBD1. This CDR3 has 14 amino acids. V trimming: 4 bases; J trimming: 5 bases; junction bases outside the gene matches: 8. CDR1 is SGDLS and CDR2 is YYNGEE in the germline V gene. The CDR3 sequence: CASSQQGMGETQYF. CDR3 DNA: TGTGCCAGCAGCCAACAGGGGATGGGGGAGACCCAGTACTTC. Filled out from reference TRBV9 and TRBJ2-5, the complete variable domain reads DSGVTQTPKHLITATGQRVTLRCSPRSGDLSVYWYQQSLDQGLQFLIQYYNGEERAKGNILERFSAQQFPDLHSELNLSSLELGDSALYFCASSQQGMGETQYFGPGTRLLVL.

The gene calls are TRBV5-1 and TRBJ1-5; 7 nucleotides line up with TRBD1. The germline V gene encodes CDR1 SGHRS and CDR2 YFSETQ. The V segment lost 4 bases and the J segment 7 bases; nucleotides outside the gene matches: 11. This CDR3 is built from 15 residues. As DNA, the CDR3 is TGCGCCAGCAGCGAGAAGACAGGGTTCAGGCAGCCCCAGCATTTT. Protein: CASSEKTGFRQPQHF.

This clonotype has only a few counts. The chain recombines TRBV20-1 with TRBJ1-1, with 10 bases aligning to TRBD1. J was trimmed by 3 bases and V by 6 bases; bases with no gene match: 7. This CDR3 region has 14 residues. Germline V CDR1 and CDR2: DFQATT, SNEGSKA (reference sequence). CDR3 nucleotides: TGCAGTGCCCGGGGGACAGGGGTTCACACTGAAGCTTTCTTT. This gives the protein CSARGTGVHTEAFF.

The DNA for the CDR3 is TGCGCCAGCAGCTTAGGCAGGGGTGAAGAAAAACTGTTTTTT. Residues: CASSLGRGEEKLFF. The chain is built from TRBV5-1 and TRBJ1-4; D might be TRBD1 (6 bases). The CDR3 is 14 residues long. Trimming took 2 bases from V and 8 from J, leaving 13 bases between them. The germline V gene encodes CDR1 SGHRS and CDR2 YFSETQ.

This clonotype was observed at least ten times. This chain connects TRBV20-1 to TRBJ1-1; D not certain. The CDR3 extends over 13 amino acids. With 3 bases removed from V and 3 bases from J, the gap between germline ends came to 11 bases. Germline V gene lookup returns CDR1 DFQATT and CDR2 SNEGSKA (reference sequence). In DNA form, the CDR3 reads TGCAGTGCTAGTTTCCGGGAGGACACTGAAGCTTTCTTT. Translated, it gives CSASFREDTEAFF.

This clonotype is labeled as medium-sized. The rearrangement links TRBV20-1 to TRBJ1-2, with 8 bases fitting TRBD1. The CDR3 length is 14 residues. With 2 bases clipped from V and 2 bases from J, the junction kept 4 bases outside the gene matches. The germline V gene has CDR1 DFQATT and CDR2 SNEGSKA (reference sequence). CDR3 in DNA: TGCAGTGCTAGACGACAGGGGTTGAACTATGGCTACACCTTC. Translating gives CSARRQGLNYGYTF.

This sequence joins TRBV29-1 and TRBJ2-5; the D gene is possibly TRBD1 (6 bases). V lost 6 bases to trimming and J lost 4 bases, with 12 bases between them. Germline CDR1 SQVTM, CDR2 ANQGSEA. The CDR3 loop spans 12 amino acids. The CDR3 bases are TGCAGCGTCCATGGGGGCGTAGAGACCCAGTACTTC. The encoded protein is CSVHGGVETQYF.

This clonotype has only a few counts. The rearrangement joins TRBV7-8 to TRBJ1-1; maybe TRBD1 (5 bases). CDR3 size: 15 residues. V lost 4 bases and J 5 bases, leaving 17 bases between the germline ends. Germline V CDR1 and CDR2: SGHVS, FQNEAQ. The chain's CDR3 is CASSSTTSWGTEAFF. In DNA, the CDR3 is TGTGCCAGCAGCTCCACGACATCCTGGGGGACTGAAGCTTTCTTT.

The chain uses TRBV6-5 and TRBJ1-2; a possible D gene is TRBD1 (6 bases). Between the trimmed V and J ends, which lost 2 bases and 2 bases, there was a span of 15 bases. The CDR3 contains 16 residues. Germline V gene data show CDR1 as MNHEY and CDR2 as SVGAGI. DNA of the CDR3: TGTGCCAGCAGTTACGAAGCTCGGGACACAAACTATGGCTACACCTTC. It encodes CASSYEARDTNYGYTF.

The CDR3 sequence is CSGTGTEAFF. CDR3 coding DNA: TGCAGCGGGACAGGCACTGAAGCTTTCTTT. The chain uses TRBV29-1 and TRBJ1-1, with 7 bases identical to TRBD1. From germline, CDR1 is SQVTM and CDR2 ANQGSEA. This CDR3 is 10 amino acids long. Trimming removed 7 bases from V and 4 bases from J; junction bases left unmatched: 0.

This sequence joins TRBV9 and TRBJ2-5; TRBD1 agrees at 12 bases. Trimming at V came to 0 bases and at J to 5 bases, leaving 5 bases not matched to a gene. This CDR3 spans 16 amino acids. Germline values: CDR1 SGDLS, CDR2 YYNGEE. The CDR3 bases are TGTGCCAGCAGCGTAGCGGGGACAGGGGGCGCGGAGACCCAGTACTTC. It codes for CASSVAGTGGAETQYF.

CDR3 in amino acids: CASSLGSQSGGGTDTQYF. As DNA, the CDR3 is TGTGCCAGCAGCTTAGGTTCCCAATCAGGGGGCGGCACAGATACGCAGTATTTT. This sequence joins TRBV7-2 and TRBJ2-3, with 8 bases fitting TRBD1. Germline CDR1 SGHTA, CDR2 FQGNSA. Trimming at V came to 1 base and at J to 1 base, leaving 10 bases not matched to a gene. This CDR3 has 18 residues. Combining the CDR3 with reference TRBV7-2 and TRBJ2-3 gives the whole variable domain GAGVSQSPSNKVTEKGKDVELRCDPISGHTALYWYRQSLGQGLEFLIYFQGNSAPDKSGLPSDRFSAERTGGSVSTLTIQRTQQEDSAVYLCASSLGSQSGGGTDTQYFGPGTRLTVL.

The table lists this clonotype with many counts. The CDR3 DNA is TGTGCCAGCAGTGAATCTGGACAGGTCTATGGCTACACCTTC. Translated: CASSESGQVYGYTF. The chain employs TRBV25-1 and TRBJ1-2; 7 bases are a match to TRBD1. The CDR3 covers 14 residues. V was clipped by 1 base and J by 4 bases; unmatched bases: 3. Germline CDR1 is MGHDK and CDR2 is SYGVNS.

The chain couples TRBV9 to TRBJ2-1; TRBD2 agrees at 11 bases. Germline V gives CDR1 SGDLS, CDR2 YYNGEE. The junction had 19 bases not matched to a gene; V was cut back by 5 bases and J by 6 bases. The CDR3 extends over 19 amino acids. The CDR3 protein is CASREDGRVAGGPSNEQFF. The CDR3 DNA is TGTGCCAGCAGAGAGGATGGTCGGGTAGCGGGAGGGCCAAGCAATGAGCAGTTCTTC.

This clonotype was seen just once. V gene TRBV20-1 combines with J gene TRBJ1-1; D not resolved. V dropped 1 base and J dropped 4 bases, with 16 bases sitting between them. Germline CDR1 is DFQATT and CDR2 is SNEGSKA (reference sequence). The CDR3 has 15 residues. CDR3 DNA: TGCAGTGCTAGAGGCGTGGGGAAGAGCGGCACTGAAGCTTTCTTT. This sequence encodes CSARGVGKSGTEAFF.

The V call is TRBV6-5, the J call TRBJ2-7; D may match TRBD1 or TRBD2 (5 bases each). The germline gives CDR1 MNHEY, CDR2 SVGAGI. CDR3 length: 14 residues. Trimming cost V 0 bases and J 5 bases, with 11 bases left between them. The CDR3 loop is CASSYSRGDHEQYF. CDR3 in DNA: TGTGCCAGCAGTTACTCACGAGGGGACCACGAGCAGTACTTC.

There are many counts of this clonotype. The chain links TRBV5-1 to TRBJ2-3; 7 bases map to TRBD1. V trimming: 7 bases; J trimming: 2 bases; junction bases outside the gene matches: 7. From germline, CDR1 is SGHRS and CDR2 YFSETQ. The CDR3 sequence is 14 residues long. CDR3 sequence (DNA): TGCGCCAGCGGATGGGACAGACCCACAGATACGCAGTATTTT. As protein: CASGWDRPTDTQYF.

The chain combines TRBV6-2 or TRBV6-3 with TRBJ2-3; 12 nucleotides align to TRBD2. Germline V gives CDR1 MNHEY, CDR2 SVGEGT. This CDR3 is built from 17 residues. V was clipped by 6 bases and J by 2 bases; unmatched bases: 9. The CDR3 here is CASRGLAGGPDTDTQYF. CDR3 nucleotide sequence: TGTGCCAGCAGAGGCCTAGCGGGAGGGCCCGACACAGATACGCAGTATTTT.

This sequence joins TRBV20-1 and TRBJ2-5; TRBD2 aligns across 12 bases. The germline V gene encodes CDR1 DFQATT and CDR2 SNEGSKA (reference sequence). The CDR3 has 15 residues. With 1 base clipped from V and 3 bases from J, the junction kept 3 bases outside the gene matches. The CDR3 loop is CSARASSGREETQYF. The CDR3 DNA reads TGCAGTGCTAGAGCGTCTAGCGGGAGGGAAGAGACCCAGTACTTC.

The V and J genes are TRBV7-9 and TRBJ1-3; D is perhaps TRBD1 (5 bases). The CDR3 covers 14 residues. V was clipped by 6 bases and J by 1 base, with 10 bases between them. Germline V CDR1 and CDR2: SEHNR, FQNEAQ (reference sequence). This CDR3 reads CASSLTVSGNTIYF. CDR3 sequence (DNA): TGTGCCAGCAGTTTGACAGTTTCTGGAAACACCATATATTTT.

The rearrangement uses TRBV7-9 and TRBJ2-7, with 9 bases matching TRBD2. The CDR3 has 16 residues. Losses at the gene ends were 1 base for V and 6 bases for J; bases not matched to a gene: 10. Germline CDR1 and CDR2: SEHNR and FQNEAQ (reference sequence). CDR3 bases: TGTGCCAGCAGCTTAGGAAGTGCGGGAGGGCCCAGCGAGCAGTACTTC. Its protein is CASSLGSAGGPSEQYF.

V usage is TRBV3-1 and J usage is TRBJ1-4; no clear D gene. There are 15 residues in the CDR3. Germline V CDR1 and CDR2: LGHDT, YNNKEL (reference sequence). Trimming stripped 3 bases from V and 8 bases from J, with 16 bases between. CDR3 residues: CASSHFPKNCEKLFF. DNA for the CDR3: TGTGCCAGCAGCCACTTTCCAAAAAATTGCGAAAAACTGTTTTTT. Drawing the rest from reference TRBV3-1 and TRBJ1-4, the complete variable domain is DTAVSQTPKYLVTQMGNDKSIKCEQNLGHDTMYWYKQDSKKFLKIMFSYNNKELIINETVPNRFSPKSPDKAHLNLHINSLELGDSAVYFCASSHFPKNCEKLFFGSGTQLSVL.

Judged by abundance, this clonotype is medium-sized (0.01 to 0.1%). J is TRBJ1-1 and V is TRBV5-1; TRBD1 matches 8 bases. Losses at the gene ends were 4 bases for V and 9 bases for J; bases not matched to a gene: 5. The length of the CDR3 is 12 residues. CDR1 is SGHRS and CDR2 is YFSETQ in the germline V gene. This CDR3 reads CASSTGTGQAFF. The CDR3 DNA follows: TGCGCCAGCAGCACCGGGACAGGCCAAGCTTTCTTT. Drawing the rest from reference TRBV5-1 and TRBJ1-1, the complete variable domain is KAGVTQTPRYLIKTRGQQVTLSCSPISGHRSVSWYQQTPGQGLQFLFEYFSETQRNKGNFPGRFSGRQFSNSRSEMNVSTLELGDSALYLCASSTGTGQAFFGQGTRLTVV.

The chain is built from TRBV6-2 or TRBV6-3 and TRBJ2-2; TRBD2 aligns across 9 bases. The germline V gene has CDR1 MNHEY and CDR2 SVGEGT. The CDR3 length is 15 residues. V lost 11 bases, J lost 5 bases, and 12 bases stayed unmatched. The CDR3 here is CAGGRSGRRTGELFF. The CDR3 nucleotides read TGTGCCGGAGGCCGAAGCGGGAGGAGAACCGGGGAGCTGTTTTTT.

The chain couples TRBV2 to TRBJ2-5; no clear D gene. V was cut by 6 bases and J by 1 base, with 9 bases left in between. The germline CDR1 and CDR2 sequences are SNHLY and FYNNEI. CDR3 length: 13 residues. CDR3 coding DNA: TGTGCCAGCAGCTTAACCGTCCAAGAGACCCAGTACTTC. Translated: CASSLTVQETQYF.

This clonotype has a count of ten or more. The gene calls are TRBV30 and TRBJ2-7; 7 positions match TRBD1. The CDR3 runs to 16 residues. CDR1 and CDR2 from the germline V gene are GTSNPN and SVGIG (reference sequence). Losses at the gene ends were 1 base for V and 0 bases for J; bases not matched to a gene: 9. For the CDR3, the DNA is TGTGCCTGGAGTGCGAACCGGGACAGTATCTCCTACGAGCAGTACTTC. It yields the protein CAWSANRDSISYEQYF.

This clonotype occurred once. The chain joins TRBV10-1 to TRBJ1-2; 7 nucleotides align to TRBD1. Trimming cost V 3 bases and J 4 bases; bases outside gene matches: 2. CDR3 length: 13 amino acids. Germline CDR1 and CDR2: WNHNN and SYGVQD (reference sequence). The CDR3 DNA is TGCGCCAGCAGTGAAGGGGGCATCTATGGCTACACCTTC. Translation: CASSEGGIYGYTF.